This TCR beta chain was documented in a study of T-cell memory formation after mild COVID-19 (dated by TCRdb to about 2021). Concerning the study at large: Most TCR sequence clusters were specific to one of the two donors. In a couple of donors, T-cell clones that expanded and contracted after mild COVID-19 were tracked by sequencing TCRalpha and TCRbeta repertoires over time. Two young, previously healthy adult volunteers, one female and one male, were included in the cohort.

There are a few counts of this clonotype. No antigen is known for it. Base qualities are not recorded, but no much larger clone differs from it by a single base. Measured from the cysteine to the phenylalanine, the CDR3 is 12 residues long. Of the read, only the CDR3 DNA is kept; its 36 bases are in frame from base 1. Trimming leaves V shorter by 7 bases and J shorter by 4 bases, with the junction holding 6 bases beyond the gene matches. From a lookup of the germline V gene (reference sequence), CDR1 and CDR2 are DFQATT and SNEGSKA. Results the study describes overall, beyond this receptor: Some responding clones were detected in pre-infection memory, which suggested that pre-existing cross-reactive memory T cells had joined the SARS-CoV-2 response. The study covered only a couple of mild cases, and larger cohorts including severe cases with pre-infection samples were considered necessary. SARS-CoV-2 specificity of the second-wave clones peaking on day 37 was not confirmed. Contracting CD4+ clones turned up mainly in the CM and EM memory subsets, whereas EMRA was where CD8+ clones were enriched. Clones contracting from day 15 to 85 had balanced CD4/CD8 phenotypes, while a second wave expanding from day 15 to 37 was biased towards CD4+.

Ficoll-Paque density gradient centrifugation was the method used to isolate PBMCs. The listed sequencing device is Illumina NovaSeq 6000. cDNA libraries for TCRalpha and TCRbeta were prepared by 5'RACE using constant-segment primers, with sample barcodes and unique molecular identifiers added. Trizol reagent was used to extract RNA from every sample. The libraries were amplified in two PCR steps, and the second step added a second sample barcode and Illumina TruSeq adapters. The libraries were sequenced on an Illumina NovaSeq using 2 x 150 bp paired-end reads. Processing in the source paper ran as follows. The reads were demultiplexed and collapsed into UMI-guided consensus sequences using migec v1.2.7. Using mixcr v2.1.11, UMI consensuses were aligned to TRA and TRB V and J templates and then assembled into clonotypes. Clonotypes were classified as expanded or contracted when called significant by both edgeR and NoisET, with noise models trained on biological replicates. For edgeR calls, a false discovery rate-adjusted p below 0.01 and a log2 fold-change threshold of 1 were applied. As an exploratory analysis of dynamics, max-normalized trajectories of the 1000 most abundant clonotypes were examined with PCA combined with hierarchical clustering. Separately sequenced CD4+ and CD8+ repertoires were used to assign the CD4 or CD8 phenotype of responding clones. Starting from the raw public reads, TCRdb applied fastp trimming at Q25, assembled clones with MiXCR and retained in-frame beta chains. Rows with one shared CDR3 protein collapse into an entry with the most common genes and DNA. TCRdb, rather than the study authors, made the V and J calls. The sample table contains more than 150,000 distinct CDR3 sequences; only one count was recorded for approximately 17% of them. The top ten clones comprise more than 3% of the sample.

Here the chain combines TRBV20-1 and TRBJ1-1, with 7 central nucleotides matching TRBD1. Sequencing was carried out using PBMCs or a T cell subset sorted from them (not recorded which). The sequence came from a man younger than 35 who had mild COVID-19 (a few samples of this study predate the infection). The sample titles of this study are shuffled in the database, so cell type and time point are left out; the donor was told from shared clones. The DNA is as follows: TGCAGTGTACGAGAGGGGGCCACTGAAGCTTTCTTT. This encodes CSVREGATEAFF.